This TCR beta chain originates from a study of patients and donors after allogeneic stem cell transplantation. This CDR3 is built from 16 residues. V lost 1 base and J lost 0, with 13 bases in between. Germline lookup yields CDR1 DFQATT and CDR2 SNEGSKA (reference sequence). TCRdb reprocessed the RT-PCR reads with MiXCR, giving one entry per CDR3 protein. The sample consists of about 96,000 distinct CDR3 sequences, about 48% of them appearing once. The chain couples TRBV20-1 to TRBJ2-1, with a weak D call TRBD1 (5 bases). The sequenced sample was blood, either unsorted or a sorted T cell fraction (not recorded which). This clonotype originated in a human donor who was either an allogeneic HSCT recipient or a stem cell or donor lymphocyte infusion donor (not recorded which). It is not recorded whose cells these are; they may come from a transplant donor. Here the CDR3 DNA reads TGCAGTGCTAGAGGGCAGGGTACAAACTCCTACAATGAGCAGTTCTTC. Translating gives CSARGQGTNSYNEQFF.